The clone carrying this T cell receptor (beta chain) has a count of ten or more. Germline CDR1 and CDR2: SNHLY and FYNNEI. The CDR3 totals 13 residues. V gave up 7 bases and J gave up 7 bases, with 11 bases separating them. The sample comes from a study of regulatory T cells in long-lasting Graves disease. Overall study context: Patients with new Graves' disease had used antithyroid drugs below 3 months.

Building of the TCR beta libraries involved iRepertoire HTBI primers and Arm-PCR of CDR3 regions. From the multiplex PCR reads, TCRdb called clonotypes with MiXCR, one entry per CDR3 protein. The data contain about 530,000 distinct CDR3 sequences, 15% to 20% of them singletons. The time point: newly diagnosed GD, antithyroid drugs for less than 3 months. Extracted PBMC RNA gave rise to the TCR library. The sample was also reused in another study, on T cells in Graves' hyperthyroidism and ophthalmopathy.

This chain connects TRBV2 to TRBJ1-6; TRBD1 is a possible D gene (6 bases). Sequencing used peripheral blood mononuclear cells (PBMCs), obtained at new diagnosis, from a patient treated with antithyroid drugs. The TCR comes from a woman aged 35-60 years with Graves disease. CDR3 protein: CASMRDTNSPLHF. In DNA, the CDR3 is TGTGCCAGCATGAGGGACACCAATTCACCCCTCCACTTT.